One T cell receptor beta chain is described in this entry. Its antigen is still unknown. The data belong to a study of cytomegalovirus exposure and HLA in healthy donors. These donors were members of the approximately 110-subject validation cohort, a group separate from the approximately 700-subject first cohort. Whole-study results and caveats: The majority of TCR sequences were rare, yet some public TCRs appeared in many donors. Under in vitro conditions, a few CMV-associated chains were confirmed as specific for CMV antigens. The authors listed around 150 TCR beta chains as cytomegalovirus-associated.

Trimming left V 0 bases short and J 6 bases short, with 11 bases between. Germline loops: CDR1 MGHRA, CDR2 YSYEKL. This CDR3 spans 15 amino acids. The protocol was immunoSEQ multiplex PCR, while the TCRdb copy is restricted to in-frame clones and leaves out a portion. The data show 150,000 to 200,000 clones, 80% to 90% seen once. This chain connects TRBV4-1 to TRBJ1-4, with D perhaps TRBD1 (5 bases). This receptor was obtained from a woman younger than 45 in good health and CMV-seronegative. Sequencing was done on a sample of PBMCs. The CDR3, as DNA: TGCGCCAGCAGCCAAGATGGGGGGGAAGATGAAAAACTGTTTTTT. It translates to CASSQDGGEDEKLFF.